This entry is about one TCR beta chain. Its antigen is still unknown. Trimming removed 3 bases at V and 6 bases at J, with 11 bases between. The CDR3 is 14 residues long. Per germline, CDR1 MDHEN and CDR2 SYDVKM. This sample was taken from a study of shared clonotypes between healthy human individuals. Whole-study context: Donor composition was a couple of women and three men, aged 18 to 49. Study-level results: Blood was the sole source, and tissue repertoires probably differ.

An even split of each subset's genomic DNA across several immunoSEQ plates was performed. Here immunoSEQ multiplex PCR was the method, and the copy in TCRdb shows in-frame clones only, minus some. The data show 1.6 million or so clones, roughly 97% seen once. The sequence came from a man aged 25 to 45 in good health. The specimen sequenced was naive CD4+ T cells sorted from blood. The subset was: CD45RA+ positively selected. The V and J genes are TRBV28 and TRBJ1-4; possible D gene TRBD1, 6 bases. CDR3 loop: CASSFQGMDEKLFF. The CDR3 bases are TGTGCCAGCAGTTTTCAGGGGATGGATGAAAAACTGTTTTTT.